The 7 T cell receptor beta chains listed next were all sequenced from one sample in a study of blood T cell repertoires in COVID-19. Some clones are missing from TCRdb's copy, which holds only in-frame ones; the method was immunoSEQ multiplex PCR. The sample lists about 280,000 clones, roughly 90% occurring once. The source material was peripheral blood. These receptors all stem from a woman aged 25 to 39 with COVID-19, enrolled during active disease.

This clone was recorded only once. Other DNA sequences in this sample translate to the same CDR3. This chain connects TRBV11-2 to TRBJ1-6; no firm D call. The CDR3 spans 17 residues. V shed 0 bases and J shed 0 bases, with 9 bases lying between them. Germline V gene data show CDR1 as SGHAT and CDR2 as FQNNGV. For the CDR3, the DNA is TGTGCCAGCAGCTTAGATCTAGTCCTCTCCTATAATTCACCCCTCCACTTT. As protein: CASSLDLVLSYNSPLHF.

For this clone: This CDR3 is also generated by other DNA sequences in the sample. The chain employs TRBV30 and TRBJ2-7; no reliable D call. Looked up from germline, CDR1 is GTSNPN and CDR2 is SVGIG (reference sequence). The CDR3 contains 11 residues. The V end lost 0 bases, the J end lost 6 bases, and 6 bases lay between the germline ends. CDR3 sequence reads: CAWSVQSEQYF. The CDR3 nucleotides are TGTGCCTGGAGTGTACAGTCCGAGCAGTACTTC.

This rearrangement joins TRBV19 to TRBJ2-6; D unresolved. This CDR3 region has 15 residues. Trimming shortened V by 6 bases and J by 0 bases, and 9 bases separated the two germline ends. Germline V lookup: CDR1 LNHDA, CDR2 SQIVND (reference sequence). DNA of the CDR3: TGTGCCAGTAGGGTAGATGGCTCTGGGGCCAACGTCCTGACTTTC. Residues: CASRVDGSGANVLTF.

A single count supports this clone. The chain carries TRBV18 and TRBJ2-1; 10 nucleotides align to TRBD1. Losses at the gene ends were 3 bases for V and 7 bases for J; bases not matched to a gene: 6. Germline CDR1 is KGHSH and CDR2 is LQKENI. This CDR3 is 15 amino acids long. The CDR3 DNA follows: TGTGCCAGCTCACCTACGACAGGGGGCGGGAATGAGCAGTTCTTC. Its protein is CASSPTTGGGNEQFF.

This clone was observed once. The chain is built from TRBV11-2 and TRBJ1-4; a possible D gene is TRBD1 (5 bases). The CDR3 has 12 residues. Trimming pared 5 bases from V and 13 bases from J, leaving 14 bases between. Germline V gives CDR1 SGHAT, CDR2 FQNNGV. This chain's CDR3 is CASSPGGRTLFF. CDR3 nucleotides: TGTGCCAGCAGCCCGGGGGGGAGGACACTGTTTTTT. The full variable domain, with the rest looked up from reference TRBV11-2 and TRBJ1-4, is EAGVAQSPRYKIIEKRQSVAFWCNPISGHATLYWYQQILGQGPKLLIQFQNNGVVDDSQLPKDRFSAERLKGVDSTLKIQPAKLEDSAVYLCASSPGGRTLFFGSGTQLSVL.

The rearrangement joins TRBV4-1 to TRBJ2-2, with D possibly matching TRBD1 (6 bases). V lost 4 bases, J lost 2 bases, and 8 bases lay in between. This CDR3 has 14 amino acids. Germline V gives CDR1 MGHRA, CDR2 YSYEKL. The CDR3 protein is CASSRDTNTGELFF. In DNA, the CDR3 is TGCGCCAGCAGCCGGGACACTAACACCGGGGAGCTGTTTTTT.

V is TRBV9 and J is TRBJ2-1, with 8 bases matching TRBD1. Trimming cost V 0 bases and J 8 bases; bases outside gene matches: 4. The germline CDR1 and CDR2 sequences are SGDLS and YYNGEE. There are 14 residues in the CDR3. CDR3 sequence (DNA): TGTGCCAGCAGCGTAGGACAGGGGTGGGATGAGCAGTTCTTC. Encoded protein: CASSVGQGWDEQFF.